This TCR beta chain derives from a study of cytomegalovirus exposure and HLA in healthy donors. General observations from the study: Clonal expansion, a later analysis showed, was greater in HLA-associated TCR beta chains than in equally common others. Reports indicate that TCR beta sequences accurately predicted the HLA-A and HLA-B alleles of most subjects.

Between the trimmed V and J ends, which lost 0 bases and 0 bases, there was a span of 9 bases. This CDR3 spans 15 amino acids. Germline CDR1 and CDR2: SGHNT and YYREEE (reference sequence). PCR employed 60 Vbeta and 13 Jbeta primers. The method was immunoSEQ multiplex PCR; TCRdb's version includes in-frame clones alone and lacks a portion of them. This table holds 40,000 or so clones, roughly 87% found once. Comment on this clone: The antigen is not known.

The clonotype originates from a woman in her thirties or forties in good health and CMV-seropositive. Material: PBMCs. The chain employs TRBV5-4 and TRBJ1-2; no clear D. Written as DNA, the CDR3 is TGTGCCAGCAGCTTGGCCCAGCTAGCTAACTATGGCTACACCTTC. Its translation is CASSLAQLANYGYTF. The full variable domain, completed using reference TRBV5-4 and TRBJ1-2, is ETGVTQSPTHLIKTRGQQVTLRCSSQSGHNTVSWYQQALGQGPQFIFQYYREEENGRGNFPPRFSGLQFPNYSSELNVNALELDDSALYLCASSLAQLANYGYTFGSGTRLTVV.